These 30 T cell receptor beta chains originate from one sample sequenced in a study of blood T cell repertoires in COVID-19. Assay: immunoSEQ multiplex PCR; the TCRdb copy retains only in-frame clones and omits some. The top ten clones hold about 1.8% of a sample with about 290,000 clones, about 89% of them seen once. Sequencing was done on a sample of PBMCs or T cells enriched from blood (not recorded which). Receptors were obtained from a woman aged 35 to 49 who had recovered from COVID-19.

This clone has just a few counts. J is TRBJ1-1 and V is TRBV25-1; 8 positions agree with TRBD1. The germline V gene has CDR1 MGHDK and CDR2 SYGVNS. The CDR3 loop spans 14 amino acids. Trimming cost V 4 bases and J 1 base; bases outside gene matches: 2. This chain's CDR3 is CASSGTGWNTEAFF. For the CDR3, the DNA is TGTGCCAGCAGTGGGACAGGGTGGAACACTGAAGCTTTCTTT.

The chain joins TRBV18 to TRBJ2-1, with 13 bases matching TRBD2. Germline lookup yields CDR1 KGHSH and CDR2 LQKENI. CDR3 length equals 14 residues. Trimming removed 3 bases from V and 9 bases from J; junction bases left unmatched: 2. CDR3 in amino acids: CASSPRLAGGEQFF. In DNA form, the CDR3 reads TGTGCCAGCTCACCGCGACTAGCGGGGGGTGAGCAGTTCTTC.

The chain recombines TRBV18 with TRBJ2-5; 7 bases line up with TRBD1. From germline, CDR1 is KGHSH and CDR2 LQKENI. CDR3 length equals 16 residues. V trimming: 0 bases; J trimming: 3 bases; junction bases outside the gene matches: 7. CDR3 region: CASSPPRSQGEETQYF. In DNA, the CDR3 is TGTGCCAGCTCACCACCGAGGTCCCAGGGGGAAGAGACCCAGTACTTC.

The chain has TRBV5-5 and TRBJ1-2; 7 positions match TRBD1. V was clipped by 3 bases and J by 5 bases; unmatched bases: 1. The germline V gene has CDR1 SGHKS and CDR2 YYEKEE (reference sequence). The CDR3 covers 12 residues. CDR3 region: CASSSTGYGYTF. The CDR3 DNA follows: TGTGCCAGCAGCTCGACAGGGTATGGCTACACCTTC.

The chain links TRBV7-8 to TRBJ1-3; 9 positions agree with TRBD1. The CDR3 totals 15 residues. Trimming at V came to 5 bases and at J to 4 bases, leaving 6 bases not matched to a gene. The germline gives CDR1 SGHVS, CDR2 FQNEAQ. This chain's CDR3 is CASSRDRGSGNTIYF. CDR3 in DNA: TGTGCCAGCAGCCGTGACAGGGGGAGCGGAAACACCATATATTTT.

V is TRBV7-3 and J is TRBJ2-1, with 13 bases that match TRBD2. J gave up 6 bases and V 2 bases, and 1 base lay outside the gene matches. CDR3 length: 15 residues. The germline V gene has CDR1 SGHTA and CDR2 FQGTGA. CDR3 residues: CASSLGTSGTNEQFF. The DNA of the CDR3 is TGTGCCAGCAGCTTAGGGACTAGCGGGACCAATGAGCAGTTCTTC.

The chain employs TRBV6-2 or TRBV6-3 and TRBJ1-1, with D perhaps matching TRBD1 (6 bases). Germline loops: CDR1 MNHEY, CDR2 SVGEGT. The CDR3 consists of 16 residues. Trimming took off 1 base at V and 0 bases at J, with 12 bases between the two ends. The CDR3 sequence is CASSYLSGHLNTEAFF. CDR3 coding DNA: TGTGCCAGCAGTTACTTATCGGGACATTTGAACACTGAAGCTTTCTTT.

This chain uses TRBV19 with TRBJ2-6; D perhaps matches TRBD1 (6 bases). Germline V gene sequence: CDR1 LNHDA, CDR2 SQIVND (reference sequence). V was pared by 2 bases and J by 2 bases, with 16 bases between. The CDR3 spans 18 residues. DNA for the CDR3: TGTGCCAGTAGTATAATCTGGGGGCGGACCCCTGGGGCCAACGTCCTGACTTTC. It translates to CASSIIWGRTPGANVLTF.

The chain joins TRBV5-8 to TRBJ1-3, with D tentatively TRBD1 (6 bases). The germline gives CDR1 SGHTS, CDR2 YDEGEE. The CDR3 runs 19 residues. V lost 2 bases to trimming and J lost 0 bases, with 21 bases between them. The CDR3 spells CASSLWAGTSQLSGNTIYF. The CDR3 coding sequence is TGTGCCAGCAGCTTATGGGCAGGGACATCGCAGCTCTCTGGAAACACCATATATTTT.

V and J are TRBV10-3 and TRBJ2-3; 7 nucleotides match TRBD2. Germline-derived CDR1 and CDR2 are ENHRY and SYGVKD. The CDR3 is 15 residues long. V shed 0 bases and J 0 bases; nucleotides not matched to a gene: 0. The CDR3 coding sequence is TGTGCCATCAGTGAGTCTAGCGGGAGCACAGATACGCAGTATTTT. Protein sequence: CAISESSGSTDTQYF.

The chain joins TRBV29-1 to TRBJ2-3; 7 bases are shared with TRBD1. The V and J ends lost 0 bases and 3 bases, in that order; junction bases with no gene match: 6. Germline loops: CDR1 SQVTM, CDR2 ANQGSEA. This CDR3 is built from 15 residues. CDR3 in amino acids: CSVEEGGGRTDTQYF. The CDR3 nucleotides read TGCAGCGTTGAAGAAGGGGGCGGGCGAACAGATACGCAGTATTTT.

The J gene is TRBJ2-3, the V gene TRBV19; a weak D match, TRBD2 (5 bases). Looked up from germline, CDR1 is LNHDA and CDR2 is SQIVND (reference sequence). V was clipped by 6 bases and J by 2 bases, with 12 bases between them. The CDR3 spans 14 residues. CDR3 in amino acids: CASSRLTTTDTQYF. The CDR3 DNA reads TGTGCCAGTAGCCGACTGACTACCACAGATACGCAGTATTTT. Complete variable domain (other parts from reference TRBV19 and TRBJ2-3): DGGITQSPKYLFRKEGQNVTLSCEQNLNHDAMYWYRQDPGQGLRLIYYSQIVNDFQKGDIAEGYSVSREKKESFPLTVTSAQKNPTAFYLCASSRLTTTDTQYFGPGTRLTVL.

The rearrangement uses TRBV5-1 and TRBJ1-4, with D maybe TRBD1 (6 bases). The germline V and J ends were trimmed by 4 bases and 2 bases, with 15 bases remaining between them. Germline lookup yields CDR1 SGHRS and CDR2 YFSETQ. The CDR3 length is 16 residues. The CDR3 here is CASSGLTGATNEKLFF. CDR3 nucleotides: TGCGCCAGCAGCGGACTGACAGGAGCCACTAATGAAAAACTGTTTTTT.

The V call is TRBV3-1 (or the pseudogene TRBV3-2), the J call TRBJ1-2, with 8 nucleotides matching TRBD1. This CDR3 has 13 amino acids. CDR1 and CDR2 (germline): LGHDT, YNNKEL (reference sequence). After removal of 3 bases from V and 7 bases from J, the junction contained 4 bases not matched to a gene. The chain's CDR3 is CASSQRTGSGYTF. As DNA, the CDR3 is TGTGCCAGCAGCCAGAGGACAGGGTCTGGCTACACCTTC.

This chain connects TRBV7-2 to TRBJ1-5, with a possible D match to TRBD1 (6 bases). The germline V and J ends were trimmed by 5 bases and 1 base, with 15 bases remaining between them. This CDR3 has 16 residues. Germline loops: CDR1 SGHTA, CDR2 FQGNSA. The DNA for the CDR3 is TGTGCCAGCAGCCCGCGGACAGACCTGAGCAATCAGCCCCAGCATTTT. This encodes CASSPRTDLSNQPQHF.

The genes are TRBV4-3 and TRBJ1-2, with a possible D match to TRBD1 (6 bases). The germline V gene encodes CDR1 LGHNA and CDR2 YSLEER. The CDR3 has 15 residues. The V end lost 1 base, the J end lost 5 bases, and 14 bases lay between the germline ends. The CDR3 loop reads CASSQVQGIQYGYTF. In nucleotides, the CDR3 is TGCGCCAGCAGCCAAGTACAGGGCATCCAGTATGGCTACACCTTC.

This sequence joins TRBV27 and TRBJ2-1, with a weak D call TRBD1 (6 bases). Germline CDR1 reads MNHEY; CDR2 reads SMNVEV (reference sequence). This CDR3 region has 14 residues. Trimming removed 6 bases at V and 1 base at J, with 10 bases between. The CDR3: CASSIDRSYNEQFF. DNA of the CDR3: TGTGCCAGCAGCATTGACAGGTCCTACAATGAGCAGTTCTTC.

The rearrangement joins TRBV11-2 to TRBJ2-6; D call uncertain. Germline-derived CDR1 and CDR2 are SGHAT and FQNNGV. The CDR3 runs to 15 residues. Deletions cut 5 bases from V and 0 bases from J, with 8 bases between. CDR3 nucleotides: TGTGCCAGCAGCACTTACAGCTCTGGGGCCAACGTCCTGACTTTC. Its translation is CASSTYSSGANVLTF.

This rearrangement joins TRBV19 to TRBJ1-2; D gene uncertain. Germline lookup yields CDR1 LNHDA and CDR2 SQIVND (reference sequence). V gave up 5 bases and J gave up 7 bases, with 20 bases separating them. This CDR3 region has 15 residues. CDR3 nucleotides: TGTGCCAGTAGTGCCCAGCCCTCAACAGCAGCTGGCTACACCTTC. As protein: CASSAQPSTAAGYTF.

V gene TRBV19 combines with J gene TRBJ1-2; D perhaps matches TRBD1 (6 bases). Deletions cut 3 bases from V and 3 bases from J, with 14 bases between. CDR3 size: 15 residues. The germline gives CDR1 LNHDA, CDR2 SQIVND (reference sequence). CDR3 DNA: TGTGCCAGTAGTATGCTCGGGGGGCGCTACTATGGCTACACCTTC. Translating it yields CASSMLGGRYYGYTF.

The chain combines TRBV9 with TRBJ2-1; D remains unclear. The CDR3 has 16 amino acids. CDR1 SGDLS and CDR2 YYNGEE come from the germline V gene. V was trimmed by 0 bases and J by 7 bases, leaving 17 bases between them. The CDR3 reads CASSVATGSINNEQFF. In DNA form, the CDR3 reads TGTGCCAGCAGCGTAGCTACGGGTTCGATAAATAATGAGCAGTTCTTC.

The chain employs TRBV11-2 and TRBJ2-5; 7 nucleotides match TRBD1. The CDR3 has 14 residues. The germline V gene has CDR1 SGHAT and CDR2 FQNNGV. V was clipped by 5 bases and J by 2 bases; unmatched bases: 5. CDR3: CASSLGTVQETQYF. CDR3 DNA: TGTGCCAGCAGCCTGGGGACAGTTCAAGAGACCCAGTACTTC.

This chain links TRBV7-7 with TRBJ2-6, with a weak D call TRBD2 (6 bases). The CDR3 contains 15 residues. In germline, CDR1 is SSHAT, CDR2 FNYEAQ (reference sequence). The CDR3 region is CASGGLSSGANVLTF. For the CDR3, the DNA is TGTGCTAGCGGCGGACTAAGCTCTGGGGCCAACGTCCTGACTTTC.

The V gene is TRBV27, the J gene TRBJ2-5, with D perhaps TRBD1 (6 bases). The CDR3 length is 14 residues. Deletions cut 1 base from V and 5 bases from J, with 11 bases between. Germline values: CDR1 MNHEY, CDR2 SMNVEV (reference sequence). Here the CDR3 DNA reads TGTGCCAGCAGTTTATTTAGGGGGAAGGAGACCCAGTACTTC. Amino acid sequence: CASSLFRGKETQYF.

This clone is a singleton in its sample. This CDR3 is CASSEFGQGARQETQYF. The CDR3, as DNA: TGTGCCAGCAGTGAATTTGGACAGGGGGCAAGGCAAGAGACCCAGTACTTC. The chain links TRBV6-1 to TRBJ2-5; TRBD1 aligns across 11 bases. The germline CDR1 and CDR2 sequences are MNHNS and SASEGT. The J segment lost 2 bases and the V segment lost 2 bases, leaving 7 bases of the junction unmatched. This CDR3 has 17 amino acids.

The chain employs TRBV3-1 (or the pseudogene TRBV3-2) and TRBJ1-1; 9 bases fit TRBD1. This CDR3 has 14 amino acids. V lost 5 bases and J lost 0; bases outside the gene matches: 1. Per germline, CDR1 LGHDT and CDR2 YNNKEL (reference sequence). CDR3 protein: CASSDRGLNTEAFF. The CDR3 DNA is TGTGCCAGCAGCGACAGGGGGTTGAACACTGAAGCTTTCTTT.

The rearrangement joins TRBV13 to TRBJ1-5, with unresolved D. The CDR3 extends over 13 amino acids. Germline V gene lookup returns CDR1 PRHDT and CDR2 FYEKMQ (reference sequence). The germline V and J ends were trimmed by 1 base and 4 bases, with 5 bases remaining between them. The CDR3 is CASSLDRNQPQHF. The CDR3 DNA is TGTGCCAGCAGCTTAGATCGGAATCAGCCCCAGCATTTT.

The chain has TRBV4-1 and TRBJ2-7; D not certain. Germline V gene sequence: CDR1 MGHRA, CDR2 YSYEKL. The CDR3 extends over 17 amino acids. V was trimmed by 1 base and J by 2 bases, leaving 18 bases between them. This CDR3 reads CASSQVISRRGAYEQYF. CDR3 bases: TGCGCCAGCAGCCAAGTGATTTCCCGTCGCGGAGCCTACGAGCAGTACTTC.

The gene calls are TRBV27 and TRBJ1-3, with 11 positions matching TRBD1. The CDR3 is 15 residues long. Germline V gene data show CDR1 as MNHEY and CDR2 as SMNVEV (reference sequence). V was clipped by 10 bases and J by 2 bases; unmatched bases: 7. CDR3 bases: TGTGCCACCAGACCGGGACAGGGGGCTGGAAACACCATATATTTT. Protein sequence: CATRPGQGAGNTIYF.

The V and J genes are TRBV19 and TRBJ2-7, with 10 bases that match TRBD1. Germline V lookup: CDR1 LNHDA, CDR2 SQIVND (reference sequence). J gave up 6 bases and V 3 bases, and 2 bases lay outside the gene matches. This CDR3 spans 13 amino acids. CDR3 in amino acids: CASSIWTGGEQYF. The CDR3 DNA reads TGTGCCAGTAGTATTTGGACAGGGGGCGAGCAGTACTTC.